These T cell receptor beta chains were read from a single sample in a study of blood T cell repertoires in COVID-19. Clones were sequenced by immunoSEQ multiplex PCR, and TCRdb holds only the in-frame ones, with some missing. This sample has roughly 60,000 clones; roughly 77% occur once, and the top ten carry approximately 15%. Sequences were obtained from peripheral blood. These receptors originate from a man older than 75 with acute or convalescent COVID-19. Both conserved end residues are part of each CDR3. The D gene is left open where the match is weak. Clone size is stated in some rows and not others, as once, few, many or a class when expanded.

J gene,V gene,clone size,D gene,CDR3 protein,CDR3 DNA
TRBJ2-1,TRBV2,.,TRBD2,CASSETSGGYNEQFF,TGTGCCAGCAGTGAAACTAGCGGGGGCTACAATGAGCAGTTCTTC
TRBJ2-3,TRBV5-1,.,TRBD2,CASSPGLADADTQYF,TGCGCCAGCAGCCCGGGACTAGCGGATGCAGATACGCAGTATTTT
TRBJ2-3,TRBV3-1/TRBV3-2,once,TRBD2,CASSPPGGTSGTDTQYF,TGTGCCAGCAGCCCCCCGGGAGGGACTAGCGGCACAGATACGCAGTATTTT
TRBJ2-7,TRBV5-1,.,.,CASRKEGGANSYEQYF,TGCGCCAGCAGAAAAGAGGGGGGGGCCAACTCCTACGAGCAGTACTTC
TRBJ2-1,TRBV28,.,TRBD1,CASSLSGGLGSSYNEQFF,TGTGCCAGCAGTTTATCAGGGGGCCTCGGGAGCTCCTACAATGAGCAGTTCTTC
TRBJ1-5,TRBV9,.,.,CASSPTVFNQPQHF,TGTGCCAGCAGCCCGACAGTATTCAATCAGCCCCAGCATTTT
TRBJ2-2,TRBV7-2,.,.,CASRGAGELFF,TGTGCCAGCAGAGGAGCCGGGGAGCTGTTTTTT
TRBJ2-3,TRBV7-9,.,.,CASSQAGTDTQYF,TGTGCCAGCAGCCAGGCAGGGACAGATACGCAGTATTTT
TRBJ2-7,TRBV5-6,.,TRBD1,CASNQDRENYEQYF,TGTGCCAGCAACCAAGACAGGGAAAACTACGAGCAGTACTTC
TRBJ2-5,TRBV6-6,.,TRBD2,CASSYSKETSEETQYF,TGTGCCAGCAGTTACTCGAAGGAGACTAGCGAAGAGACCCAGTACTTC
TRBJ2-2,TRBV6-4,few,.,CASSNDRSTGELFF,TGTGCCAGCAGTAACGACAGAAGCACCGGGGAGCTGTTTTTT
TRBJ2-2,TRBV5-1,.,TRBD1,CASRPGQGAIGELFF,TGCGCCAGCAGACCGGGACAGGGGGCTATCGGGGAGCTGTTTTTT
TRBJ2-2,TRBV10-1,.,TRBD1,CASSHGTGPPNTGELFF,TGCGCCAGCAGCCACGGGACAGGGCCTCCGAACACCGGGGAGCTGTTTTTT
TRBJ2-7,TRBV2,few,.,CASSETESYEQYF,TGTGCCAGCAGTGAAACAGAGTCTTACGAGCAGTACTTC
TRBJ2-7,TRBV7-2,.,.,CASSSDSNPSYEQYF,TGTGCCAGCAGCTCGGACAGTAATCCTTCCTACGAGCAGTACTTC
TRBJ1-2,TRBV5-1,.,.,CASSPFSRAGAGARGYTF,TGCGCCAGCAGCCCCTTTTCCCGCGCAGGAGCAGGGGCAAGGGGCTACACCTTC
TRBJ1-2,TRBV19,.,.,CASPRSDYTF,TGTGCCAGTCCCCGTAGCGACTACACCTTC
TRBJ2-5,TRBV5-1,.,.,CASTATINRVQETQYF,TGCGCCAGCACCGCTACGATTAACAGGGTACAAGAGACCCAGTACTTC
TRBJ1-4,TRBV2,few,.,CASLARENEKLFF,TGTGCCAGCCTAGCGCGGGAGAATGAAAAACTGTTTTTT
TRBJ2-5,TRBV2,.,.,CASSEGLNGNIETQYF,TGTGCCAGCAGTGAAGGTTTGAATGGCAACATAGAGACCCAGTACTTC
TRBJ1-2,TRBV19,.,.,CASSMVRVNDYGYTF,TGTGCCAGTAGTATGGTCCGGGTAAACGACTATGGCTACACCTTC
TRBJ2-2,TRBV27,few,TRBD2,CASKAGTRTGELFF,TGTGCCAGCAAGGCCGGGACTAGGACCGGGGAGCTGTTTTTT
TRBJ2-2,TRBV2,.,.,CASSLTTTGELFF,TGTGCCAGCAGTTTAACTACAACCGGGGAGCTGTTTTTT
TRBJ1-3,TRBV18,.,TRBD1,CASSPFGTGRNGNTIYF,TGTGCCAGCTCACCATTCGGGACAGGGAGGAACGGAAACACCATATATTTT
TRBJ2-2,TRBV6-5,.,.,CASRTGTGELFF,TGTGCCAGCAGAACCGGGACCGGGGAGCTGTTTTTT
TRBJ1-4,TRBV18,.,TRBD1,CASSSSVGQINEKLFF,TGTGCCAGCTCATCTTCCGTGGGACAGATTAATGAAAAACTGTTTTTT
TRBJ2-7,TRBV27,.,.,CASSSRTSHEQYF,TGTGCCAGCAGTTCCCGGACATCCCACGAGCAGTACTTC
TRBJ1-5,TRBV3-1/TRBV3-2,.,TRBD1,CASSLTGGGNQPQHF,TGTGCCAGCAGCCTTACAGGGGGGGGCAATCAGCCCCAGCATTTT
TRBJ2-2,TRBV7-8,.,TRBD1,CASSPRGTGELFF,TGTGCCAGCAGTCCCAGGGGGACCGGGGAGCTGTTTTTT
TRBJ2-7,TRBV3-1/TRBV3-2,.,.,CASSPASGPYEQYF,TGTGCCAGCAGCCCAGCAAGCGGCCCCTACGAGCAGTACTTC
TRBJ2-1,TRBV9,.,TRBD2,CASSVAAGEYNEQFF,TGTGCCAGCAGCGTAGCAGCGGGGGAGTACAATGAGCAGTTCTTC
TRBJ1-2,TRBV19,.,TRBD1,CASSIADRVGGYTF,TGTGCCAGTAGTATCGCGGACAGGGTAGGTGGCTACACCTTC
TRBJ2-7,TRBV30,once,TRBD1,CAWIARDRGEYEQYF,TGTGCCTGGATCGCCAGGGACAGGGGGGAATACGAGCAGTACTTC
TRBJ1-1,TRBV18,.,.,CASSPRGESTEAFF,TGTGCCAGCTCACCCAGGGGCGAGTCCACTGAAGCTTTCTTT
TRBJ2-5,TRBV11-2,once,TRBD2,CASSLDPGLARETQYF,TGTGCCAGCAGCTTAGACCCGGGACTAGCGAGAGAGACCCAGTACTTC
TRBJ1-2,TRBV11-2,.,.,CASSPYSWGYTF,TGTGCCAGCAGCCCCTACTCCTGGGGCTACACCTTC
TRBJ1-2,TRBV4-1,.,TRBD1,CASSLGTGNGYTF,TGCGCCAGCAGCCTCGGGACAGGGAACGGCTACACCTTC
TRBJ2-7,TRBV11-2,.,.,CASSLAGPDEQYF,TGTGCCAGCAGCTTAGCAGGGCCGGACGAGCAGTACTTC
TRBJ1-1,TRBV10-3,.,.,CAISEAGSNTEAFF,TGTGCCATCAGTGAAGCGGGTTCGAACACTGAAGCTTTCTTT
TRBJ2-7,TRBV6-6,.,.,CASRSPSSYEQYF,TGTGCCAGCAGAAGCCCAAGCTCCTACGAGCAGTACTTC
TRBJ1-6,TRBV5-1,.,.,CASSRNRESPLHF,TGCGCCAGCAGCCGCAACAGGGAATCACCCCTCCACTTT
TRBJ2-5,TRBV11-3,.,.,CASSLVSVETQYF,TGTGCCAGCAGCTTAGTAAGCGTCGAGACCCAGTACTTC
TRBJ2-2,TRBV30,.,TRBD2,CAWSLGLAGTGELFF,TGTGCCTGGAGTCTGGGACTAGCTGGTACCGGGGAGCTGTTTTTT
TRBJ1-5,TRBV4-1,.,.,CASSLRNQEWGGHQPQHF,TGCGCCAGCAGTCTCCGTAACCAAGAGTGGGGAGGTCATCAGCCCCAGCATTTT
TRBJ1-6,TRBV6-5,once,.,CASRRQPNNSPLHF,TGTGCCAGCAGAAGACAGCCGAATAATTCACCCCTCCACTTT